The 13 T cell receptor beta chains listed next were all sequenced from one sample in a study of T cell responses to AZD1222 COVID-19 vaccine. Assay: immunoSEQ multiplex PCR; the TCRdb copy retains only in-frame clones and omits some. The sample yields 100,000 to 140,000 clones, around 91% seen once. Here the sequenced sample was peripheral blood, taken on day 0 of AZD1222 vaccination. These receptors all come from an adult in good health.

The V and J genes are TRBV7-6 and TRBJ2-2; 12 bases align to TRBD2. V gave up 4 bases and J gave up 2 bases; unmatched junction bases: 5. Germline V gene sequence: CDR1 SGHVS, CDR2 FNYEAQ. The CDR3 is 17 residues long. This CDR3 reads CASSSILAGGNTGELFF. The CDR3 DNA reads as TGTGCCAGCAGCTCCATACTAGCGGGGGGCAACACCGGGGAGCTGTTTTTT.

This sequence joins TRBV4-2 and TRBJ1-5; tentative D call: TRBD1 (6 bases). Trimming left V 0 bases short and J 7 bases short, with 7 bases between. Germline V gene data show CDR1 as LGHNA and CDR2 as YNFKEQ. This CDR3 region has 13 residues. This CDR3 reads CASSQDGGQPQHF. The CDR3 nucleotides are TGTGCCAGCAGCCAAGATGGGGGCCAGCCCCAGCATTTT.

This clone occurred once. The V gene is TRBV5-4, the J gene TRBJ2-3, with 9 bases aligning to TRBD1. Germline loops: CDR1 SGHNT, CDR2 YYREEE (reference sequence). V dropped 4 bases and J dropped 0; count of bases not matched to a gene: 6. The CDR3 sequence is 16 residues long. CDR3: CASSPAGTGSTDTQYF. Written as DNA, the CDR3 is TGTGCCAGCAGCCCGGCCGGGACAGGGAGCACAGATACGCAGTATTTT.

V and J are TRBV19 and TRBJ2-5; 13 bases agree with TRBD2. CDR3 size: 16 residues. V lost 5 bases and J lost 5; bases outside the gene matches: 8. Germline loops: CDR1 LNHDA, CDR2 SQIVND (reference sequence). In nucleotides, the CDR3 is TGTGCCAGTAGTGCCGGCTCGGGACTAGCGGGGGAGACCCAGTACTTC. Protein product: CASSAGSGLAGETQYF.

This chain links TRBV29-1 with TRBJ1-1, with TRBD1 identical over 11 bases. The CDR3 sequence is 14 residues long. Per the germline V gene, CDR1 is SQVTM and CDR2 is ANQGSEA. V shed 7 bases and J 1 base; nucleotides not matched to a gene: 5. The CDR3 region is CSGTGGFTNTEAFF. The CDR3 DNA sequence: TGCAGCGGGACAGGGGGCTTCACGAACACTGAAGCTTTCTTT.

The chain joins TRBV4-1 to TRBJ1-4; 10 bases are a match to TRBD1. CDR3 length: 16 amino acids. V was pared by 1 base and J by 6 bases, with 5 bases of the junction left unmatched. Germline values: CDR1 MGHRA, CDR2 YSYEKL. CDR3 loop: CASSQGTGGWDEKLFF. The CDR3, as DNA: TGCGCCAGCAGCCAAGGGACAGGGGGATGGGATGAAAAACTGTTTTTT.

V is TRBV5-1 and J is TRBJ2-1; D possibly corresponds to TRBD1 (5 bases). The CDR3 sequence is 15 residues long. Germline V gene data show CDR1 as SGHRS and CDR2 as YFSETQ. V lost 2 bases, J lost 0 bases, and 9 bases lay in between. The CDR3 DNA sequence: TGCGCCAGCAGCTTAACAGGTCGCTCCTACAATGAGCAGTTCTTC. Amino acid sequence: CASSLTGRSYNEQFF.

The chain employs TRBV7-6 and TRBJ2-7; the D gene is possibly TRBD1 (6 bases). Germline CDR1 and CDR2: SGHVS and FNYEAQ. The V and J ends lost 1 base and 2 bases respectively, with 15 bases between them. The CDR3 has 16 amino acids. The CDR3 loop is CASSLGSQGATYEQYF. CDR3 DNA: TGTGCCAGCAGCTTAGGTTCACAGGGTGCAACCTACGAGCAGTACTTC.

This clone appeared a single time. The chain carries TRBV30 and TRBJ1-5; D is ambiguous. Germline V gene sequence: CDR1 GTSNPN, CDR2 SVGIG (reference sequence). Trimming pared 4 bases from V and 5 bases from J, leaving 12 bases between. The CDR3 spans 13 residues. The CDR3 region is CAWTSGFYQPQHF. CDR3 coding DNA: TGTGCCTGGACGTCGGGGTTTTATCAGCCCCAGCATTTT.

As DNA, the CDR3 is TGTGCCAGCAGCCACCGACTAGCGGGGGATCAAGAGACCCAGTACTTC. Amino acids: CASSHRLAGDQETQYF. The V and J genes are TRBV3-1 (or the pseudogene TRBV3-2) and TRBJ2-5, with 12 positions matching TRBD2. This CDR3 is 16 amino acids long. V shed 3 bases, J shed 2 bases, and the junction held 4 bases outside the gene matches. Germline CDR1 reads LGHDT; CDR2 reads YNNKEL (reference sequence).

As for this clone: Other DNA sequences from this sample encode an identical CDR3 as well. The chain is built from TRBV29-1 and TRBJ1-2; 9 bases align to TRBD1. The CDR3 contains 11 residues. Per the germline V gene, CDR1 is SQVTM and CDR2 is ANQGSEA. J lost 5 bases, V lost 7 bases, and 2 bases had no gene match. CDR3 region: CSAGTGYGYTF. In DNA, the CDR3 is TGCAGCGCCGGGACAGGGTATGGCTACACCTTC.

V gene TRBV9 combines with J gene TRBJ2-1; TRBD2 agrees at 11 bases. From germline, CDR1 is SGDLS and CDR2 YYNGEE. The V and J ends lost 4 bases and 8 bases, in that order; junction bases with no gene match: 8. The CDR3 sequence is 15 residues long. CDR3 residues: CASSLGLAASDEQFF. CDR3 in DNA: TGTGCCAGCAGCTTGGGACTAGCGGCAAGCGATGAGCAGTTCTTC. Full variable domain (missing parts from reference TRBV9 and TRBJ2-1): DSGVTQTPKHLITATGQRVTLRCSPRSGDLSVYWYQQSLDQGLQFLIQYYNGEERAKGNILERFSAQQFPDLHSELNLSSLELGDSALYFCASSLGLAASDEQFFGPGTRLTVL.

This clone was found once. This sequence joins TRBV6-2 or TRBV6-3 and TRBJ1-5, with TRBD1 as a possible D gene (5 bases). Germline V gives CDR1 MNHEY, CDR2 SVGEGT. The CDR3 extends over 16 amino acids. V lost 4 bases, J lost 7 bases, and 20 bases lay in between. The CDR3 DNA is TGTGCCAGCAGTTGGGACCAACAGTCCTCGGGGCAGCCCCAGCATTTT. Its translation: CASSWDQQSSGQPQHF.